The sequence of this TCR beta chain was determined in a study of T cells in Graves' hyperthyroidism and ophthalmopathy. General study findings and limits: Most thyroid clonotypes with frequency above 0.001 were detected in blood.

The sample holds many counts of this clonotype. Its antigen is not identified. Researchers amplified the TCR beta CDR3 regions from RNA transcripts. RT-PCR in the first round (using the HTBI primer set) targeted the TCR CDR3. Each CDR3 protein gets one entry after TCRdb re-called the multiplex PCR reads with MiXCR. Of 500,000 or so distinct CDR3 sequences in the sample, roughly 18% are singletons; the top ten hold around 17%. Uncontrolled infection, other autoimmune disease, pregnancy or lactation led to exclusion. The sample consisted of blood. The receptor's source is a woman aged 18 to 35 with Graves' ophthalmopathy.

The CDR3 loop reads CASSQPGQGSYEQYF. CDR3 in DNA: TGTGCCAGCAGCCAACCAGGACAGGGAAGCTACGAGCAGTACTTC. J is TRBJ2-7 and V is TRBV4-2, with TRBD1 identical over 8 bases. Germline values: CDR1 LGHNA, CDR2 YNFKEQ. Trimming at V came to 2 bases and at J to 3 bases, leaving 6 bases not matched to a gene. This CDR3 comprises 15 residues.